This TCR beta chain was found in a study of CD8 T cells in ankylosing spondylitis (TCRdb year 2017). For context, the study as a whole: To find TCR variants linked to disease, the study profiled T cell receptor beta repertoires in ankylosing spondylitis patients and healthy donors. In total, the full study cohort was made up of roughly 110 healthy donors and 20 to 25 ankylosing spondylitis patients. Peripheral blood was sampled, and synovial fluid was additionally collected from ankylosing spondylitis patients. The paper as a whole reports these results and caveats: Some of the motif variants had been reported before in the synovial fluid and blood of reactive arthritis patients, a finding that suggests common disease-initiation mechanisms. The disease-linked clones showed a CD8+ phenotype and occurred at relatively low frequencies in peripheral blood. Significant enrichment of the disease-linked clones was reported in matched synovial fluid samples from ankylosing spondylitis patients. A TCR beta motif of about 8 highly homologous amino acid variants appeared characteristic of blood from ankylosing spondylitis patients.

The CDR3 holds 15 amino acids from the cysteine to the phenylalanine. The kept DNA is CDR3 alone, 45 bases in frame from the first base. Between the V and J ends, shortened by 1 base and 4 bases respectively, the junction contains 13 bases. CDR1 KGHSH and CDR2 LQKENI are derived from the germline V gene. Comment on this clonotype: The antigen this receptor binds is unknown. No base quality values were provided; no much bigger clone lies one nucleotide off.

The sequencer was an Illumina HiSeq 2500. TCR beta libraries were prepared by quantitative 5'-RACE with molecular barcodes. The published analysis was carried out like this. Disease-linked TCR variants were identified with a new computational method built on a probabilistic model of VDJ rearrangement. In TCRdb, the public reads were trimmed at Q25 with fastp and aligned with MiXCR, with productive beta chains retained. One record per CDR3 amino acid sequence lists the most common genes and DNA. The V and J calls and clone size come from TCRdb's table, not from the authors' own analysis. Counted in this sample were a few hundred thousand distinct CDR3 sequences; roughly 18% of them appeared once. The ten biggest clones cover approximately 0.93% of the sample.

Sequenced: blood, either unsorted or a sorted T cell fraction (not recorded which). The receptor chain draws on TRBV18 and TRBJ1-1; the D region possibly corresponds to TRBD1 (6 bases align). This clonotype was obtained from a male donor with ankylosing spondylitis. The CDR3: CASSPLPGGGTEAFF. The DNA sequence is as follows: TGTGCCAGCTCACCACTACCCGGGGGCGGCACTGAAGCTTTCTTT.